This record covers a single T cell receptor beta chain. The data stem from a study of shared clonotypes between healthy human individuals. Per the original methods: There were no quality scores in the junction-only immunoSEQ sequences, so filtering differed. The repertoire was sequenced with immunoSEQ multiplex PCR; TCRdb's copy has only in-frame clones and lacks some. V, J and clone size reflect that table, while D and trimming were determined from the DNA. Found here are approximately 2.5 million clones, over 85% of them singletons; the top ten hold more than 0.12%. The V gene's germline CDR1 is MRHNA and CDR2 SNTAGT. The CDR3 runs to 14 residues. V dropped 2 bases and J dropped 1 base, with 8 bases sitting between them. Healthy and HIV-negative, the adult donors had no recent acute infections or vaccinations. Splitting of CD4+ cells produced CD45RA+ naive and CD45RA-negative memory subsets.

The rearrangement joins TRBV6-4 to TRBJ1-1; no definite D call. The sequence was collected from a man younger than 30 in good health. The sequenced sample was naive CD4+ T cells sorted from blood. Subset noted: CD45RA+ positively selected. This chain's CDR3 is CASSDGISNTEAFF. The DNA of the CDR3 is TGTGCCAGCAGTGACGGGATTTCGAACACTGAAGCTTTCTTT.